Listed below are T cell receptor beta chains from one sample, sequenced in a study of cytomegalovirus exposure and HLA in healthy donors. Assay used: immunoSEQ multiplex PCR; TCRdb lists only in-frame clones, some missing. In the table there are 90,000 to 130,000 clones, more than 70% of which are singletons. The source material was PBMCs. The origin of the receptors is a woman aged 60-75 years in good health and CMV-seropositive. Both conserved end residues are part of each CDR3. D genes are given only for firm matches. The size of a clone is reported for some rows only, either as once, few or many, or as a class for expanded clones.

.,TRBD1,TRBJ1-2,TRBV13,CASNIYTTGPKRYTF,TGTGCCAGCAACATCTACACGACAGGGCCCAAGCGCTACACCTTC
.,TRBD1,TRBJ2-7,TRBV7-9,CASSFTGTVNEQYF,TGTGCCAGCAGCTTTACCGGGACAGTCAACGAGCAGTACTTC
few,.,TRBJ1-2,TRBV5-4,CASSLEWGANYGYTF,TGTGCCAGCAGCTTGGAGTGGGGCGCTAACTATGGCTACACCTTC
.,TRBD1,TRBJ1-5,TRBV7-9,CASSLGDRVGQPQHF,TGTGCCAGCAGCTTAGGGGACAGGGTCGGGCAGCCCCAGCATTTT
.,TRBD2,TRBJ2-3,TRBV7-9,CASSLGRAGGFGTQYF,TGTGCCAGCAGCTTAGGGCGAGCGGGAGGATTTGGCACGCAGTATTTT
.,.,TRBJ1-3,TRBV2,CASSFTSSGNTIYF,TGTGCCAGCAGTTTTACAAGCTCTGGAAACACCATATATTTT
.,.,TRBJ1-5,TRBV2,CASSEIRDRNQPQHF,TGTGCCAGCAGTGAAATTCGTGACAGGAATCAGCCCCAGCATTTT
.,TRBD1,TRBJ1-2,TRBV7-2,CASSLAYGTGGGYTF,TGTGCCAGCAGCTTAGCGTACGGGACAGGGGGAGGCTACACCTTC
.,TRBD1,TRBJ1-1,TRBV6-1,CASSYQGVTEAFF,TGTGCCAGCAGTTATCAGGGGGTTACTGAAGCTTTCTTT
.,TRBD1,TRBJ1-2,TRBV6-5,CATSSRDRGIEGYTF,TGTGCCACCAGTAGCCGGGACAGGGGGATAGAGGGCTACACCTTC
.,.,TRBJ1-2,TRBV10-3,CAISELPGVYGYTF,TGTGCCATCAGTGAATTGCCAGGGGTCTATGGCTACACCTTC
few,.,TRBJ2-3,TRBV5-1,CASSLQLPGDTQYF,TGCGCCAGCAGCTTGCAACTCCCCGGGGATACGCAGTATTTT
few,TRBD2,TRBJ2-1,TRBV5-1,CASSLGGLAGDDYNEQFF,TGCGCCAGCAGCTTGGGGGGACTAGCGGGAGACGACTACAATGAGCAGTTCTTC
medium-sized,.,TRBJ2-6,TRBV28,CASSTNGWGANVLTF,TGTGCCAGCAGCACCAATGGCTGGGGGGCCAACGTCCTGACTTTC
.,.,TRBJ1-3,TRBV28,CASRNSGHSGNTIYF,TGTGCCAGCAGAAACTCGGGACACTCTGGAAACACCATATATTTT
.,.,TRBJ2-6,TRBV4-2,CASSQELATSSGANVLTF,TGTGCCAGCAGCCAAGAATTGGCCACATCCTCTGGGGCCAACGTCCTGACTTTC
.,TRBD2,TRBJ2-7,TRBV5-1,CASSIGTSGRPEQYF,TGCGCCAGCAGTATCGGGACTAGCGGGAGGCCCGAGCAGTACTTC
.,.,TRBJ2-7,TRBV19,CASSIVASERYEQYF,TGTGCCAGTAGTATAGTCGCTAGCGAGAGATACGAGCAGTACTTC
.,TRBD2,TRBJ2-2,TRBV11-3,CASSSDPGGTGELFF,TGTGCCAGCAGCTCGGACCCGGGGGGCACCGGGGAGCTGTTTTTT
.,TRBD1,TRBJ1-6,TRBV18,CASSRDSVNSPLHF,TGTGCCAGCTCAAGGGACAGCGTGAATTCACCCCTCCACTTT
few,.,TRBJ1-6,TRBV5-6,CASSFFSGYNSPLHF,TGTGCCAGCAGCTTTTTTTCAGGGTATAATTCACCCCTCCACTTT
.,TRBD2,TRBJ2-5,TRBV6-1,CASSEDEWLAGVGETQYF,TGTGCCAGCAGTGAAGATGAGTGGTTAGCGGGAGTTGGGGAGACCCAGTACTTC
.,TRBD1,TRBJ2-3,TRBV18,CASSPVGGAEYTDTQYF,TGTGCCAGCTCACCAGTAGGGGGCGCGGAGTACACAGATACGCAGTATTTT
.,.,TRBJ1-1,TRBV6-1,CASRLQGNTEAFF,TGTGCCAGCAGGCTTCAGGGGAACACTGAAGCTTTCTTT
.,.,TRBJ2-2,TRBV6-4,CASSIQGGNTGELFF,TGTGCCAGCAGTATTCAGGGGGGCAACACCGGGGAGCTGTTTTTT
.,.,TRBJ1-5,TRBV18,CASSRQVNQPQHF,TGTGCCAGCTCACGGCAGGTCAATCAGCCCCAGCATTTT